The 27 T cell receptor beta chains below come from one sample, sequenced in a study of CD8+ T cells in alopecia areata. The authors extracted RNA and reverse transcribed it into cDNA as the sequencing template. Here immunoSEQ multiplex PCR was the method, and the copy in TCRdb shows in-frame clones only, minus some. The sample has over 150,000 clones; 50% to 60% are singletons. Treatment defined: oral pan-JAK inhibitor, 5-10 mg twice daily. The sequencing used CD4+ T cells sorted from blood, collected at week 4, from a patient treated with tofacitinib. The origin of the receptors is a human donor with alopecia areata.

The chain uses TRBV29-1 and TRBJ1-1, with 10 bases fitting TRBD1. The CDR3 contains 15 residues. Germline V gives CDR1 SQVTM, CDR2 ANQGSEA. With V trimmed by 0 bases and J by 3 bases, 4 bases remained unmatched. CDR3 sequence: CSVEEPDRGYTEAFF. As DNA, the CDR3 is TGCAGCGTTGAAGAACCGGACAGGGGGTACACTGAAGCTTTCTTT.

The chain has TRBV30 and TRBJ1-1; 8 bases map to TRBD1. The CDR3 runs to 15 residues. In germline, CDR1 is GTSNPN, CDR2 SVGIG (reference sequence). Unmatched junction bases numbered 6, after V lost 2 bases and J lost 1 base. The CDR3 is CAWSFGTGGNTEAFF. The CDR3 DNA reads TGTGCCTGGAGTTTTGGAACAGGGGGGAACACTGAAGCTTTCTTT.

The chain links TRBV7-2 to TRBJ2-7, with D possibly being TRBD1 or TRBD2 (5 bases each). Germline loops: CDR1 SGHTA, CDR2 FQGNSA. Trimming took 5 bases from V and 6 from J, leaving 17 bases between them. There are 14 residues in the CDR3. For the CDR3, the DNA is TGTGCCAGCAGCATCGAGAGGGGTGTTCGCGAGCAGTACTTC. This sequence encodes CASSIERGVREQYF.

This clone was observed a handful of times. This chain links TRBV28 with TRBJ2-7; perhaps TRBD1 as D (6 bases). The V end lost 6 bases, the J end lost 7 bases, and 10 bases lay between the germline ends. The CDR3 length is 11 residues. Germline V gives CDR1 MDHEN, CDR2 SYDVKM. The CDR3 spells CASRLRGEQYF. The CDR3, as DNA: TGTGCCAGCAGACTGAGGGGGGAGCAGTACTTC. The full variable domain, its missing parts supplied by reference TRBV28 and TRBJ2-7, is DVKVTQSSRYLVKRTGEKVFLECVQDMDHENMFWYRQDPGLGLRLIYFSYDVKMKEKGDIPEGYSVSREKKERFSLILESASTNQTSMYLCASRLRGEQYFGPGTRLTVT.

The V call is TRBV4-2, the J call TRBJ2-7; 7 bases are a match to TRBD1. Losses at the gene ends were 0 bases for V and 4 bases for J; bases not matched to a gene: 12. The germline gives CDR1 LGHNA, CDR2 YNFKEQ. There are 17 residues in the CDR3. CDR3 in DNA: TGTGCCAGCAGCCAAGAGTACAGGGGATTAGGACCTTACGAGCAGTACTTC. Amino acid sequence: CASSQEYRGLGPYEQYF.

V is TRBV5-1 and J is TRBJ2-3; D remains ambiguous. V was clipped by 5 bases and J by 4 bases, with 5 bases between them. Germline V lookup: CDR1 SGHRS, CDR2 YFSETQ. The CDR3 loop spans 11 amino acids. The CDR3 nucleotides are TGCGCCAGCAGACGGTCAGATACGCAGTATTTT. It yields the protein CASRRSDTQYF.

This clone was seen a few times. Other DNA sequences in this specimen translate into the identical CDR3. V and J are TRBV29-1 and TRBJ1-1; D may be TRBD1 (5 bases). The V gene's germline CDR1 is SQVTM and CDR2 ANQGSEA. There are 12 residues in the CDR3. Trimming left V 4 bases short and J 3 bases short, with 9 bases between. The CDR3 nucleotides are TGCAGCGTTGGATGGGGGGACACTGAAGCTTTCTTT. Protein product: CSVGWGDTEAFF.

This clone turned up a few times. The chain has TRBV30 and TRBJ1-2; D is possibly TRBD1 (6 bases). This CDR3 contains 15 residues. Germline V lookup: CDR1 GTSNPN, CDR2 SVGIG (reference sequence). The ends were cut back, 4 bases at V and 4 bases at J, with 19 bases in the middle. CDR3 residues: CAWTPTGYSSYGYTF. The CDR3 region has the DNA TGTGCCTGGACGCCTACAGGGTACTCGAGCTATGGCTACACCTTC. Supplemented by reference TRBV30 and TRBJ1-2, the full variable domain reads SQTIHQWPATLVQPVGSPLSLECTVEGTSNPNLYWYRQAAGRGLQLLFYSVGIGQISSEVPQNLSASRPQDRQFILSSKKLLLSDSGFYLCAWTPTGYSSYGYTFGSGTRLTVV.

This chain links TRBV30 with TRBJ1-1; D call uncertain. Between the trimmed V and J ends, which lost 8 bases and 1 base, there was a span of 14 bases. The CDR3 extends over 13 amino acids. Per germline, CDR1 GTSNPN and CDR2 SVGIG (reference sequence). The CDR3 reads CAETQKGNTEAFF. The CDR3 DNA is TGTGCCGAAACTCAGAAAGGGAACACTGAAGCTTTCTTT.

The genes are TRBV29-1 and TRBJ2-5, with 10 bases lining up with TRBD2. Looked up from germline, CDR1 is SQVTM and CDR2 is ANQGSEA. The CDR3 sequence is 13 residues long. The ends lost 8 bases at V and 2 bases at J; junction bases unmatched: 5. The CDR3 sequence is CSINSGGQETQYF. In DNA form, the CDR3 reads TGCAGCATAAATAGCGGGGGGCAAGAGACCCAGTACTTC. The full variable domain, in which reference TRBV29-1 and TRBJ2-5 provide the parts outside the CDR3, is SAVISQKPSRDICQRGTSLTIQCQVDSQVTMMFWYRQQPGQSLTLIATANQGSEATYESGFVIDKFPISRPNLTFSTLTVSNMSPEDSSIYLCSINSGGQETQYFGPGTRLLVL.

The V gene is TRBV7-2, the J gene TRBJ2-6; D may match TRBD1 or TRBD2 (6 bases each). The CDR3 covers 16 residues. The germline V and J ends were trimmed by 6 bases and 0 bases, with 12 bases remaining between them. Germline V gene data show CDR1 as SGHTA and CDR2 as FQGNSA. Here the CDR3 reads CASSQRGHSGANVLTF. The CDR3 DNA sequence: TGTGCCAGCAGTCAACGGGGGCACTCTGGGGCCAACGTCCTGACTTTC.

This chain uses TRBV2 with TRBJ1-5; D ambiguous. Trimming took 2 bases from V and 3 from J, leaving 5 bases between them. Germline CDR1 reads SNHLY; CDR2 reads FYNNEI. This CDR3 region has 13 residues. CDR3 residues: CASSETDNQPQHF. CDR3 nucleotide sequence: TGTGCCAGCAGTGAAACAGACAATCAGCCCCAGCATTTT.

The sample holds a few counts of this clone. The chain has TRBV29-1 and TRBJ2-1, with TRBD2 matching over 9 bases. The CDR3 runs to 14 residues. After removal of 4 bases from V and 4 bases from J, the junction contained 5 bases not matched to a gene. Germline loops: CDR1 SQVTM, CDR2 ANQGSEA. CDR3 in DNA: TGCAGCGTTGGGGGGCTAGCGGGGTACAATGAGCAGTTCTTC. Protein: CSVGGLAGYNEQFF.

This chain uses TRBV15 with TRBJ1-2; perhaps TRBD1 as D (5 bases). Germline loops: CDR1 LNHNV, CDR2 YYDKDF (reference sequence). The CDR3 has 13 amino acids. Between the trimmed V and J ends, which lost 1 base and 4 bases, there was a span of 7 bases. DNA for the CDR3: TGTGCCACCAGCAGAGGACAGTCCTATGGCTACACCTTC. Its protein product is CATSRGQSYGYTF.

CDR3 sequence (DNA): TGTGCCAGCAAGGGTGGACAGCTTCACTACGAGCAGTACTTC. Protein: CASKGGQLHYEQYF. This rearrangement joins TRBV2 to TRBJ2-7; TRBD1 is a possible D gene (6 bases). The germline V and J ends were trimmed by 7 bases and 3 bases, with 16 bases remaining between them. Germline assignment: CDR1 SNHLY and CDR2 FYNNEI. The CDR3 has 14 residues.

The chain uses TRBV20-1 and TRBJ1-2; D is uncertain. Trimming took off 2 bases at V and 2 bases at J, with 3 bases between the two ends. This CDR3 comprises 11 residues. Germline V CDR1 and CDR2: DFQATT, SNEGSKA (reference sequence). This CDR3 reads CSARPNYGYTF. Here the CDR3 DNA reads TGCAGTGCTAGACCAAACTATGGCTACACCTTC.

This clone was seen a handful of times. CDR3 sequence reads: CASSPVGSYTNTGELFF. In nucleotides, the CDR3 is TGTGCCAGCAGCCCGGTGGGCAGTTATACGAACACCGGGGAGCTGTTTTTT. The chain combines TRBV7-9 with TRBJ2-2; D gene uncertain. CDR1 is SEHNR, CDR2 FQNEAQ, per germline (reference sequence). CDR3 size: 17 residues. V lost 5 bases to trimming and J lost 0 bases, with 16 bases between them. The full variable domain, in which reference TRBV7-9 and TRBJ2-2 provide the parts outside the CDR3, is DTGVSQNPRHKITKRGQNVTFRCDPISEHNRLYWYRQTLGQGPEFLTYFQNEAQLEKSRLLSDRFSAERPKGSFSTLEIQRTEQGDSAMYLCASSPVGSYTNTGELFFGEGSRLTVL.

The V gene is TRBV7-9, the J gene TRBJ2-7; tentatively, D is TRBD1 or TRBD2 (5 bases each). The CDR3 loop spans 14 amino acids. V lost 1 base, J lost 4 bases, and 11 bases lay in between. Germline lookup yields CDR1 SEHNR and CDR2 FQNEAQ (reference sequence). In nucleotides, the CDR3 is TGTGCCAGCAGCTTAGTCCCGGGGCGGTACGAGCAGTACTTC. Encoded protein: CASSLVPGRYEQYF. The variable domain in full, with the rest retrieved from reference TRBV7-9 and TRBJ2-7, is DTGVSQNPRHKITKRGQNVTFRCDPISEHNRLYWYRQTLGQGPEFLTYFQNEAQLEKSRLLSDRFSAERPKGSFSTLEIQRTEQGDSAMYLCASSLVPGRYEQYFGPGTRLTVT.

V is TRBV19 and J is TRBJ2-1; 7 positions match TRBD1. The germline V gene has CDR1 LNHDA and CDR2 SQIVND (reference sequence). This CDR3 region has 16 residues. J gave up 5 bases and V 6 bases, and 13 bases lay outside the gene matches. CDR3 residues: CASRDLTGKGNNEQFF. DNA for the CDR3: TGTGCCAGTAGAGACCTGACAGGGAAGGGTAACAATGAGCAGTTCTTC.

V gene TRBV12-5 combines with J gene TRBJ1-1; TRBD1 agrees at 9 bases. The CDR3 runs to 14 residues. V shed 1 base, J shed 6 bases, and the junction held 3 bases outside the gene matches. Germline assignment: CDR1 LGHNT and CDR2 FRNRAP. CDR3 sequence (DNA): TGTGCTAGTGGTTTGGGAACAGGGGGCGCTGAAGCTTTCTTT. This gives the protein CASGLGTGGAEAFF.

The chain joins TRBV7-2 to TRBJ2-7; 14 nucleotides agree with TRBD2. The CDR3 runs 14 residues. V gave up 5 bases and J gave up 4 bases; unmatched junction bases: 1. The germline V gene has CDR1 SGHTA and CDR2 FQGNSA. This CDR3 is CASSRTSGGYEQYF. The CDR3 nucleotides are TGTGCCAGCAGCAGGACTAGCGGGGGGTACGAGCAGTACTTC.

The CDR3 DNA sequence: TGTGCCTGGCGGGTAGGGACAGGGTCCTACGAGCAGTACTTC. Protein product: CAWRVGTGSYEQYF. The V and J genes are TRBV30 and TRBJ2-7, with 9 positions matching TRBD1. The CDR3 extends over 14 amino acids. Germline lookup yields CDR1 GTSNPN and CDR2 SVGIG (reference sequence). V lost 5 bases and J lost 1; bases outside the gene matches: 6.

The V and J genes are TRBV27 and TRBJ2-5; D perhaps matches TRBD2 (5 bases). The germline V and J ends were trimmed by 3 bases and 4 bases, with 12 bases remaining between them. The germline V gene has CDR1 MNHEY and CDR2 SMNVEV (reference sequence). The CDR3 has 14 amino acids. The CDR3 is CASSFSDFLETQYF. The CDR3 coding sequence is TGTGCCAGCAGTTTTAGCGACTTCCTAGAGACCCAGTACTTC.

V gene TRBV29-1 combines with J gene TRBJ2-1; D ambiguous. The ends were cut back, 7 bases at V and 8 bases at J, with 12 bases in the middle. Per the germline V gene, CDR1 is SQVTM and CDR2 is ANQGSEA. There are 11 residues in the CDR3. CDR3 sequence: CSALRRDEQFF. The CDR3 DNA is TGCAGCGCCTTACGCCGAGATGAGCAGTTCTTC.

This chain joins TRBV15 and TRBJ1-5, with D possibly TRBD1 on 5 matching bases. The CDR3 loop spans 15 amino acids. Trimming cost V 0 bases and J 6 bases, with 12 bases left between them. The germline CDR1 and CDR2 sequences are LNHNV and YYDKDF (reference sequence). The CDR3, as DNA: TGTGCCACCAGCAGAGAGCTTAGGGGAGGTCAGCCCCAGCATTTT. Translating it yields CATSRELRGGQPQHF.

This sequence joins TRBV11-3 and TRBJ2-5; 8 bases agree with TRBD1. Trimming at V came to 1 base and at J to 1 base, leaving 2 bases not matched to a gene. Per germline, CDR1 SGHNT and CDR2 YENEEA. CDR3 length: 15 amino acids. CDR3 protein: CASSLGGTGQETQYF. The CDR3 nucleotides are TGTGCCAGCAGCTTAGGCGGGACAGGCCAAGAGACCCAGTACTTC.

In its sample, this clone was seen a few times. The V call is TRBV19, the J call TRBJ2-2; 7 bases are shared with TRBD1. The germline CDR1 and CDR2 sequences are LNHDA and SQIVND (reference sequence). Trimming removed 0 bases from V and 9 bases from J; junction bases left unmatched: 16. The CDR3 is 18 residues long. The CDR3 loop reads CASSIDPPHGQVSWELFF. The CDR3 nucleotides are TGTGCCAGTAGTATAGACCCCCCCCACGGACAGGTTTCCTGGGAGCTGTTTTTT.